These T cell receptor beta chains were read from a single sample in a study of metastatic and nonmetastatic thyroid tumors. MiXCR reprocessed the PCR reads for TCRdb. The profile shows about 23,000 clones, 15% to 20% of them singletons. Input material: blood. The receptors derive from a male donor with papillary thyroid cancer or a benign thyroid nodule (not recorded which). Some clones in this sample may be carry-over from other donors' samples. Both conserved end residues are part of each CDR3. Each record gives: J gene, V gene, CDR3 protein.

J: TRBJ1-4
V: TRBV2
CDR3: CASRGLGEKLFF

J: TRBJ1-1
V: TRBV18
CDR3: CASSPRDRALVSTEAFF

J: TRBJ2-7
V: TRBV6-1
CDR3: CASSSIAGVGGEQYF

J: TRBJ2-3
V: TRBV19
CDR3: CASSMTDRANTQYF

J: TRBJ1-4
V: TRBV20-1
CDR3: CSARDRDEKLFF

J: TRBJ2-2
V: TRBV29-1
CDR3: CSVDVAGMNTGELFF

J: TRBJ1-5
V: TRBV20-1
CDR3: CSARDKVAADRPKHF

J: TRBJ1-6
V: TRBV28
CDR3: CASSSVRGQGSPLHF

J: TRBJ2-1
V: TRBV30
CDR3: CAWTSGHEQFF

J: TRBJ1-5
V: TRBV5-4
CDR3: CASSLAGTDSNQPQHF

J: TRBJ2-5
V: TRBV5-4
CDR3: CASSYSGTQYF

J: TRBJ2-1
V: TRBV5-6
CDR3: CASSLRGFYNGQFF

J: TRBJ2-2
V: TRBV10-3
CDR3: CAINVEREGNTGELFF

J: TRBJ1-2
V: TRBV30
CDR3: CAWGISSGAYGYTF

J: TRBJ1-2
V: TRBV6-1
CDR3: CASMLQRGSYGYTF

J: TRBJ1-6
V: TRBV24-1
CDR3: CATSDPIDLNGTAKSSYNSPLHF

J: TRBJ2-3
V: TRBV19
CDR3: CASSIAQYTDTQYF

J: TRBJ1-1
V: TRBV18
CDR3: CASSPPSPLNTEAFF

J: TRBJ2-5
V: TRBV12-3/TRBV12-4
CDR3: CASSSADRPLEESQCF

J: TRBJ1-5
V: TRBV4-1
CDR3: CASSQGQENQPQHF

J: TRBJ2-5
V: TRBV7-3
CDR3: CASSPSGTGGTGTQYF

J: TRBJ2-3
V: TRBV9
CDR3: CASSASGKLDTQCF

J: TRBJ1-2
V: TRBV18
CDR3: CASSPGFLDYGYTF

J: TRBJ2-1
V: TRBV11-1
CDR3: CASSPTGAYNEQFF

J: TRBJ1-6
V: TRBV2
CDR3: CASRGQLDSPLHF

J: TRBJ2-7
V: TRBV20-1
CDR3: CSAGLGAEFYEQYF

J: TRBJ1-6
V: TRBV6-5
CDR3: CASSYSILFGSPLHF

J: TRBJ1-2
V: TRBV4-1
CDR3: CASSQVGYGYTF

J: TRBJ2-5
V: TRBV30
CDR3: CAWSVQGETQYF

J: TRBJ2-1
V: TRBV11-2
CDR3: CASSRGTSGGNEQFF